This entry describes one T cell receptor beta chain. Using immunoSEQ multiplex PCR, the repertoire was profiled, and TCRdb retains in-frame clones only, with some absent. Among about 160,000 clones listed, more than 75% were seen once. With 0 bases removed from V and 5 bases from J, the gap between germline ends came to 14 bases. This CDR3 region has 15 residues. Per the germline V gene, CDR1 is SGHRS and CDR2 is YFSETQ. This sample was taken from a study of blood T cell repertoires in COVID-19. The receptor's source is a man aged 60 to 69 with active or convalescent COVID-19. The J gene is TRBJ1-1, the V gene TRBV5-1; possibly TRBD1 for D (6 bases). Material for sequencing was peripheral blood. The chain's CDR3 is CASSLEAGVGTEAFF. CDR3 DNA: TGCGCCAGCAGCTTGGAAGCAGGGGTAGGAACTGAAGCTTTCTTT.